This T cell receptor (beta chain) appears in the sequencing data of a study of somatic mutations in cytotoxic T cells in rheumatoid arthritis. This clone came up once. Generated by immunoSEQ multiplex PCR, the TCRdb table keeps only in-frame clones and is missing some. Of roughly 20,000 clones listed, about two thirds are singletons. Germline CDR1 SNHLY, CDR2 FYNNEI. This CDR3 is built from 14 residues. Trimming removed 4 bases at V and 0 bases at J, with 7 bases between. The chain combines TRBV2 with TRBJ1-5; D is possibly TRBD1 (5 bases). This clonotype was obtained from an adult with rheumatoid arthritis. Sequencing was done on a sample of CD8+ T cells sorted from blood. The CDR3 bases are TGTGCCAGCAGTGGGGGGGATAGCAATCAGCCCCAGCATTTT. Protein product: CASSGGDSNQPQHF.